The subject of this entry is one T cell receptor (beta chain). TCRdb reanalysed the reads using MiXCR and keeps one entry per CDR3 protein. Altogether approximately 90,000 distinct CDR3 sequences are present, around a third being singletons, with the ten largest covering approximately 2.2%. This record comes from a study of type 1 regulatory T cells. Study in general: An in vitro protocol generated T-allo10, a Tr1-enriched, alloantigen-specific CD4 T cell product.

This CDR3 is 13 amino acids long. V lost 7 bases and J lost 4, with 14 bases in between. Input material: CD4+ T cells, either the whole sample or a sorted fraction (not recorded which). The clonotype comes from a human donor in good health. The rearrangement uses TRBV12-3 or TRBV12-4 and TRBJ2-7, with D perhaps assigned TRBD1 or TRBD2 (5 bases each). The CDR3 region has the DNA TGTGCCAGCACGCCCGGGACGACGTACGAGCAGTACTTC. Its protein is CASTPGTTYEQYF.